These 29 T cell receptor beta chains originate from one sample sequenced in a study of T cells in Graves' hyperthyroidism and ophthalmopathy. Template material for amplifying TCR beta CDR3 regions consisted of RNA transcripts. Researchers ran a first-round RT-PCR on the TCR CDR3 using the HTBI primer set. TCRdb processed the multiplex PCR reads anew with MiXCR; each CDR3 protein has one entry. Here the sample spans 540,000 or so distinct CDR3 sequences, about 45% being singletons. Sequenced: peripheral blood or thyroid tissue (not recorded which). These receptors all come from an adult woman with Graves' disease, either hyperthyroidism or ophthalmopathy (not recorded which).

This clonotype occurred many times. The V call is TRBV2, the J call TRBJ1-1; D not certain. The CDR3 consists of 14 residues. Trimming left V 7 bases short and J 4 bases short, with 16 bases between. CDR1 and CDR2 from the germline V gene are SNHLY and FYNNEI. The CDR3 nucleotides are TGTGCCAGCACTTGGAAGAGTGAAACCACTGAAGCTTTCTTT. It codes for CASTWKSETTEAFF. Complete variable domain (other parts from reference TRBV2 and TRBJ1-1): EPEVTQTPSHQVTQMGQEVILRCVPISNHLYFYWYRQILGQKVEFLVSFYNNEISEKSEIFDDQFSVERPDGSNFTLKIRSTKLEDSAMYFCASTWKSETTEAFFGQGTRLTVV.

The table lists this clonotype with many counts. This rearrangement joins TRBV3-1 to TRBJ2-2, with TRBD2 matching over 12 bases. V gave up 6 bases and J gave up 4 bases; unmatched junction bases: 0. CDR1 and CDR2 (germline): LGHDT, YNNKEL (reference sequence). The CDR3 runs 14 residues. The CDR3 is CASRGLAGTGELFF. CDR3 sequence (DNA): TGTGCCAGCAGGGGACTAGCGGGCACCGGGGAGCTGTTTTTT.

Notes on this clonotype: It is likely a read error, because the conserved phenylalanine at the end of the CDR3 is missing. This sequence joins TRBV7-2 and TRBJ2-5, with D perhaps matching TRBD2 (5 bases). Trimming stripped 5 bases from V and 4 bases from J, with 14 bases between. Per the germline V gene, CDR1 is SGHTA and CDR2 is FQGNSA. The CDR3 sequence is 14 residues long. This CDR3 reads CASSTTHAGETQYL. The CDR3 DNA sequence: TGTGCCAGCAGCACCACCCACGCGGGAGAGACCCAGTACTTA.

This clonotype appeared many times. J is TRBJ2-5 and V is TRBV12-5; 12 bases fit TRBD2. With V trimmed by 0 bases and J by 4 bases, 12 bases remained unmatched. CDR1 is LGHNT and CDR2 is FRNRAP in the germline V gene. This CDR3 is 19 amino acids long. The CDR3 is CASGLVLLAGGSTGETQYF. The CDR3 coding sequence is TGTGCTAGTGGTTTGGTCCTACTAGCGGGAGGATCAACGGGAGAGACCCAGTACTTC.

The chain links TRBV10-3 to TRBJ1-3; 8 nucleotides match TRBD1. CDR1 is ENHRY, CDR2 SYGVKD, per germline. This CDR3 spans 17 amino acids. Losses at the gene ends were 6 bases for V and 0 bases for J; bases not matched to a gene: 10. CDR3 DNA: TGTGCCATCAGATTGGGACAGGCCCTCCACTCTGGAAACACCATATATTTT. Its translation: CAIRLGQALHSGNTIYF.

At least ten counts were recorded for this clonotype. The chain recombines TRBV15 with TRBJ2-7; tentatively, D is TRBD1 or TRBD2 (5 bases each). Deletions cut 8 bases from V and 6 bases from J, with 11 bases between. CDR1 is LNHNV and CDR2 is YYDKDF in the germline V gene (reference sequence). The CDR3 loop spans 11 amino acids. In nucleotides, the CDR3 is TGTGCCACCGGGACGGCCATCGAGCAGTACTTC. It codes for CATGTAIEQYF.

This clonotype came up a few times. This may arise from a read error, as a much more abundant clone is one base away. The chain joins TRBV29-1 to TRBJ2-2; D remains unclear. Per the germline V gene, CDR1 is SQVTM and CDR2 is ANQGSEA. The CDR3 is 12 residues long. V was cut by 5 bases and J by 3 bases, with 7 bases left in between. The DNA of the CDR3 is TGCAGCGTTAGCCTGGACACCGGGGAGCTGTTTTTT. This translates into CSVSLDTGELFF.

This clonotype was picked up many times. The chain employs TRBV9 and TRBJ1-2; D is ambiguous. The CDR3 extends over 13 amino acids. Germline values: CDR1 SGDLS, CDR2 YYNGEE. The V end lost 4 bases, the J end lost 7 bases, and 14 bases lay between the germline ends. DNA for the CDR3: TGTGCCAGCAGCCCTCGACTAGGAAGTGGCTACACCTTC. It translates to CASSPRLGSGYTF.

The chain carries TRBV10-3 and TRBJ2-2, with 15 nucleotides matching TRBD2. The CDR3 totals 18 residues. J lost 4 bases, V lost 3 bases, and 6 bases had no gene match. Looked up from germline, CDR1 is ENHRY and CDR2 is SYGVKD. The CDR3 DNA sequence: TGTGCCATCAGTGAACGCGGACTAGCGGGAGGGGGCACCGGGGAGCTGTTTTTT. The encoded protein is CAISERGLAGGGTGELFF.

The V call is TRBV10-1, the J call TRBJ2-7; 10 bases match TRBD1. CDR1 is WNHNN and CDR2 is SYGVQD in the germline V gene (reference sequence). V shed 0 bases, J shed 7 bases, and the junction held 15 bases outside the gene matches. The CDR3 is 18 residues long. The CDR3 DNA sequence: TGCGCCAGCAGTGAGTCAGCCTCTACCCGACAGGGGGCAAGAGAGCAGTACTTC. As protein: CASSESASTRQGAREQYF.

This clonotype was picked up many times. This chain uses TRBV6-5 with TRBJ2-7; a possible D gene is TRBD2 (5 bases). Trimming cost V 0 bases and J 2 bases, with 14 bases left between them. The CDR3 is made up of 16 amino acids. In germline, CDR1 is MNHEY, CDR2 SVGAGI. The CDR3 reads CASSYSGLHQTYEQYF. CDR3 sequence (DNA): TGTGCCAGCAGTTACTCTGGACTTCACCAAACCTACGAGCAGTACTTC.

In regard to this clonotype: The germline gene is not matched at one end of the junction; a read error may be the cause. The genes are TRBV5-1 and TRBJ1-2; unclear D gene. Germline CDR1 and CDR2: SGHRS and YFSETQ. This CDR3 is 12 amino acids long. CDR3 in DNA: TGCGTCAGCAGCTTGGATCTGGGCCGCTACACCTTC. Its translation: CVSSLDLGRYTF.

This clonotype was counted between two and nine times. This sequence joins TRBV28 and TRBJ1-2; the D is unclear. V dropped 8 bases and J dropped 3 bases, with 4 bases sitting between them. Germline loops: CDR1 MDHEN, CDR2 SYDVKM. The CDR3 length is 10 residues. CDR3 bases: TGTGCCAGCCAATACTATGGCTACACCTTC. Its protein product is CASQYYGYTF.

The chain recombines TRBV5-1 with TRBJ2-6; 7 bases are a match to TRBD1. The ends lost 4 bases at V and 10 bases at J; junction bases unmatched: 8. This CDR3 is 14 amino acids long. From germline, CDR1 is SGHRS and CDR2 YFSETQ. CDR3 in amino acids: CASSTGTGVNVLTF. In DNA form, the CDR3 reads TGCGCCAGCAGCACGGGCACAGGGGTAAACGTCCTGACTTTC.

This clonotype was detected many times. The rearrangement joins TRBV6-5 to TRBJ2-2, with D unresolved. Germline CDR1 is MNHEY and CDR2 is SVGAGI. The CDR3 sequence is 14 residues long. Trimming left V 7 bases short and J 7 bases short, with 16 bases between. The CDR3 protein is CASTPDSWGGELFF. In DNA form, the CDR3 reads TGTGCCAGCACCCCCGATTCGTGGGGCGGGGAGCTGTTTTTT.

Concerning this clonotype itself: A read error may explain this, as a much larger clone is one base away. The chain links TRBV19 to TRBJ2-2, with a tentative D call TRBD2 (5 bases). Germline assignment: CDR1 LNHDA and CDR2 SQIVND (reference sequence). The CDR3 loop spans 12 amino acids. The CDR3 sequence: CASSPALGELLF. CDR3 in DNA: TGTGCCAGTAGTCCGGCTCTCGGGGAGCTGCTTTTT. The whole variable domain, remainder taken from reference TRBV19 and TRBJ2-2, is DGGITQSPKYLFRKEGQNVTLSCEQNLNHDAMYWYRQDPGQGLRLIYYSQIVNDFQKGDIAEGYSVSREKKESFPLTVTSAQKNPTAFYLCASSPALGELLFGEGSRLTVL.

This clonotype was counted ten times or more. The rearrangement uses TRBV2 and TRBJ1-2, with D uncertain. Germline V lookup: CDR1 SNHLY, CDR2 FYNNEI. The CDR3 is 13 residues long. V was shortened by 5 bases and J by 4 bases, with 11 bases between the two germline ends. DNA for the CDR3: TGTGCCAGCAGTCTATCCGGAGCCTATGGCTACACCTTC. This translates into CASSLSGAYGYTF.

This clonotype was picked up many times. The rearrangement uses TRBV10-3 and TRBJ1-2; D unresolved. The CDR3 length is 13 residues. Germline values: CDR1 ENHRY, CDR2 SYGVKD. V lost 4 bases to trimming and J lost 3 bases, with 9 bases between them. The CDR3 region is CAISGIGYYGYTF. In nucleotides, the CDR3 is TGTGCCATCAGTGGCATCGGCTACTATGGCTACACCTTC.

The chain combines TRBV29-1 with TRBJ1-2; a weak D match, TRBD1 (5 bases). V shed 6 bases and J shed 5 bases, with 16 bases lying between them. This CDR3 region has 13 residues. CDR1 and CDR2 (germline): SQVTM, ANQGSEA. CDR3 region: CSVSWGGTYGYTF. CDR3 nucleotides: TGCAGCGTCTCCTGGGGAGGGACGTATGGCTACACCTTC. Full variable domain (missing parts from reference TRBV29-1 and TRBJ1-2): SAVISQKPSRDICQRGTSLTIQCQVDSQVTMMFWYRQQPGQSLTLIATANQGSEATYESGFVIDKFPISRPNLTFSTLTVSNMSPEDSSIYLCSVSWGGTYGYTFGSGTRLTVV.

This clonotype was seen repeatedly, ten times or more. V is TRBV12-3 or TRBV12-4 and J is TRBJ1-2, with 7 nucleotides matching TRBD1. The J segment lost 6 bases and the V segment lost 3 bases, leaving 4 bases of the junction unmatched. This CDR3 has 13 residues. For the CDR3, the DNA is TGTGCCAGCAGTTTGTCCAGGGGGAATGGCTACACCTTC. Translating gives CASSLSRGNGYTF.

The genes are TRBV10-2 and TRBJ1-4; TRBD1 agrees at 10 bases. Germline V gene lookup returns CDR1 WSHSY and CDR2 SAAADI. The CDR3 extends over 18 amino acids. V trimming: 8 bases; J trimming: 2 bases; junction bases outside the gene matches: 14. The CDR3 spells CASSLPGQGGSTNEKLFF. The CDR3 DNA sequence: TGCGCCAGCTCCCTCCCTGGACAGGGGGGCAGTACTAATGAAAAACTGTTTTTT.

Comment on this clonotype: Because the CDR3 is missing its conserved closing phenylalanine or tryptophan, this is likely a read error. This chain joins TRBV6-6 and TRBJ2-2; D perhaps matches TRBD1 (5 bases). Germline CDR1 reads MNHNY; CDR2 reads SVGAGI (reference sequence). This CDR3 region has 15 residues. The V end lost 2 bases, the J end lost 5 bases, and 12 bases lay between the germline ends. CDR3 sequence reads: CASSYEAGWTGELFC. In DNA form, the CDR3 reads TGTGCCAGCAGTTACGAGGCAGGGTGGACCGGGGAGCTGTTTTGT.

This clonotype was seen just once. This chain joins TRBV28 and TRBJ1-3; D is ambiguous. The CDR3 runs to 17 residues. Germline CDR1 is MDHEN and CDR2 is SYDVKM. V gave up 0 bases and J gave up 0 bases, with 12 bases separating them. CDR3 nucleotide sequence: TGTGCCAGCAGTTTATGGGCGGCAGCTAACTCTGGAAACACCATATATTTT. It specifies CASSLWAAANSGNTIYF.

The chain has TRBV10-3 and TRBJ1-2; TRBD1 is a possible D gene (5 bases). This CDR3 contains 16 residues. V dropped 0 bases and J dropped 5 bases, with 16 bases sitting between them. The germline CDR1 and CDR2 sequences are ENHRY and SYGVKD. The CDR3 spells CAISESTAITPYGYTF. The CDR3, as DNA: TGTGCCATCAGTGAGTCGACAGCGATTACTCCGTATGGCTACACCTTC.

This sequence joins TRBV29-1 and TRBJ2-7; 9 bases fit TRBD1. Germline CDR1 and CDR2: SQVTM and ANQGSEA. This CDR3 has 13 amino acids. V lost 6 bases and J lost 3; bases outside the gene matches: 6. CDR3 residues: CSVPGQGDYEQYF. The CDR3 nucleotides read TGCAGCGTCCCGGGACAGGGCGACTACGAGCAGTACTTC.

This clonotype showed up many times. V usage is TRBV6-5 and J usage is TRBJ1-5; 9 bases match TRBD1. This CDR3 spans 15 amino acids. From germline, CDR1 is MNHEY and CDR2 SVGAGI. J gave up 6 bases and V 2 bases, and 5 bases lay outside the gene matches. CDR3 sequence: CASSYGQGIGQPQHF. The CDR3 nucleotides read TGTGCCAGCAGTTACGGACAGGGGATAGGTCAGCCCCAGCATTTT.

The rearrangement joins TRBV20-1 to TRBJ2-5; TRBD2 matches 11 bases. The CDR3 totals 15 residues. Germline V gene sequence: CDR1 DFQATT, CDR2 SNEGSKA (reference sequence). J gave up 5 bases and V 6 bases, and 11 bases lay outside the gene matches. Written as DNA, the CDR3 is TGCAGTGCCACGCGGCGGCTAGCGGGAGGTGAGACCCAGTACTTC. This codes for CSATRRLAGGETQYF.

The CDR3 DNA follows: TGTGCCAGCAGTTCGCTCGACAGGGTCGGCGAGCAGTACTTC. It yields the protein CASSSLDRVGEQYF. V gene TRBV28 combines with J gene TRBJ2-7, with 7 bases lining up with TRBD1. Germline V gene sequence: CDR1 MDHEN, CDR2 SYDVKM. V was clipped by 4 bases and J by 6 bases; unmatched bases: 9. CDR3 length: 14 residues.

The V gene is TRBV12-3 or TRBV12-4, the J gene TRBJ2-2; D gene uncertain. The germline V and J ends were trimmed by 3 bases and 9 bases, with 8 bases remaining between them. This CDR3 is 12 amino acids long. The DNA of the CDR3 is TGTGCCAGCAGTTTCATCCCCAGGGAGCTGTTTTTT. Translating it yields CASSFIPRELFF.